The present TCR beta chain was sequenced within a study of low-dose radiotherapy and immunotherapy resistance in tumors. There are 14 residues in the CDR3. Looked up from germline, CDR1 is LNHDA and CDR2 is SQIVND (reference sequence). V was clipped by 6 bases and J by 4 bases, with 12 bases between them. Indicated time point: after trial treatment. The treatment here: LDRT plus nivolumab, ipilimumab, low-dose cyclophosphamide and aspirin (RACIN trial). Along with nivolumab and ipilimumab, donors received aspirin, low-dose cyclophosphamide and low-dose radiotherapy. There are many counts of this clonotype. First-strand cDNA relied on TRAV- and TRBV-specific primers spanning alpha and beta chains. PCR amplification of the TCRs was performed with Phusion for 20 to 25 PCR cycles, and it relied on a constant-region primer together with a V-primer adapter. Via MiXCR, TCRdb re-called the reads, giving one row per CDR3 protein. The sample records about 100,000 distinct CDR3 sequences, around 20% being singletons.

The genes are TRBV19 and TRBJ2-2, with TRBD1 as a possible D gene (6 bases). Here the sequenced sample was PBMCs, taken after low-dose radiotherapy plus immunotherapy. The TCR comes from a male donor with prostate cancer. CDR3 loop: CASSSGASTGELFF. DNA of the CDR3: TGTGCCAGTAGCTCAGGGGCGAGCACCGGGGAGCTGTTTTTT.